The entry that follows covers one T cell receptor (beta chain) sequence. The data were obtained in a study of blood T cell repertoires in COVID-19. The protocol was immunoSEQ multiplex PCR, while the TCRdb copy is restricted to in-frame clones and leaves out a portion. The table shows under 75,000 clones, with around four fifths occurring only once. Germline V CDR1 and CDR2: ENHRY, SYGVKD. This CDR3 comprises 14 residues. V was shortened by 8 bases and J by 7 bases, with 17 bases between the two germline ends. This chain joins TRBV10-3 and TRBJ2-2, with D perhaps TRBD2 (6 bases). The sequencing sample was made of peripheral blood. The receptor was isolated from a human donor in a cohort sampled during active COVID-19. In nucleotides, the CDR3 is TGTGCCATCTTTGGAGGGCCGAGGATCGGGGAGCTGTTTTTT. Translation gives CAIFGGPRIGELFF.